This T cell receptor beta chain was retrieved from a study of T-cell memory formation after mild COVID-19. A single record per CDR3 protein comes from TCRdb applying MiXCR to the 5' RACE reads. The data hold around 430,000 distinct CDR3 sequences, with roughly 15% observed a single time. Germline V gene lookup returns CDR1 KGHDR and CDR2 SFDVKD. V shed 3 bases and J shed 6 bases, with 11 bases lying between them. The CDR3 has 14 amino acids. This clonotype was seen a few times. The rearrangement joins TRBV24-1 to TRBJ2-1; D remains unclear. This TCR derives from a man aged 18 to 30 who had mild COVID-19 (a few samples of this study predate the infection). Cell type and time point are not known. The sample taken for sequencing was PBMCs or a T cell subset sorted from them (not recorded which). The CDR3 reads CATSDPSRINEQFF. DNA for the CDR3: TGTGCCACCAGTGATCCCTCACGGATCAATGAGCAGTTCTTC.